A selection of T cell receptor beta chains follows, all from one sample in a study of control samples from healthy donors and cancer patients. TCRdb's table, derived via immunoSEQ multiplex PCR, lists solely in-frame clones and lacks some. The table lists 150,000 to 190,000 clones, over 90% of them singletons. Specimen: blood. These receptors were obtained from a man in his forties or fifties in good health. Each CDR3 is given with its conserved first and last residue. The order of the fields is J gene, D gene, clone size, V gene, CDR3 DNA, CDR3 protein. The D gene is left open where the match is weak. Rows give clone size only sometimes, using once, few, many, or a class for an expanded clone.

J gene: TRBJ2-1
D gene: TRBD2
clone size: -
V gene: TRBV19
CDR3 DNA: TGTGCCAGTAGTATCGGCGGGAGGGCCGCCGGAGAGCAGTTCTTC
CDR3 protein: CASSIGGRAAGEQFF

J gene: TRBJ2-7
D gene: -
clone size: -
V gene: TRBV6-5
CDR3 DNA: TGTGCCAGCAGTTACACCCCGGGTTGGAACTACGAGCAGTACTTC
CDR3 protein: CASSYTPGWNYEQYF

J gene: TRBJ2-2
D gene: TRBD1
clone size: -
V gene: TRBV5-5
CDR3 DNA: TGTGCCAGCAGCGATAAGACAGGGAAGAACACCGGGGAGCTGTTTTTT
CDR3 protein: CASSDKTGKNTGELFF

J gene: TRBJ2-5
D gene: -
clone size: -
V gene: TRBV28
CDR3 DNA: TGTGCCAGCACGGGGGAGCAAGAGACCCAGTACTTC
CDR3 protein: CASTGEQETQYF

J gene: TRBJ2-7
D gene: -
clone size: -
V gene: TRBV23-1
CDR3 DNA: TGCGCCAGTTATCAGGAAGAGGTCTACGAGCAGTACTTC
CDR3 protein: CASYQEEVYEQYF

J gene: TRBJ1-5
D gene: -
clone size: -
V gene: TRBV28
CDR3 DNA: TGTGCCACGAACGAGGAAACCCAGCATTTT
CDR3 protein: CATNEETQHF

J gene: TRBJ1-5
D gene: -
clone size: -
V gene: TRBV28
CDR3 DNA: TGTGCCAGCAAAGGGGTAAGGAATCAGCCCCAGCATTTT
CDR3 protein: CASKGVRNQPQHF

J gene: TRBJ2-1
D gene: TRBD2
clone size: -
V gene: TRBV9
CDR3 DNA: TGTGCCAGCAGCGTAGACGGGGTGCGGCTAGCGGGAGGAAGTGAGCAGTTCTTC
CDR3 protein: CASSVDGVRLAGGSEQFF

J gene: TRBJ2-1
D gene: TRBD2
clone size: -
V gene: TRBV7-9
CDR3 DNA: TGTGCCAGCAGCGTTCCGCTAGCGGGAGGGCCAGGCAATGAGCAGTTCTTC
CDR3 protein: CASSVPLAGGPGNEQFF

J gene: TRBJ2-7
D gene: TRBD2
clone size: -
V gene: TRBV28
CDR3 DNA: TGTGCCAGCAGTCTATCGGGACTAGCGGGGCACTACGAGCAGTACTTC
CDR3 protein: CASSLSGLAGHYEQYF

J gene: TRBJ1-4
D gene: -
clone size: -
V gene: TRBV19
CDR3 DNA: TGTGCCAGTAGTATATCTTGGCAGAGTAATGAAAAACTGTTTTTT
CDR3 protein: CASSISWQSNEKLFF

J gene: TRBJ2-3
D gene: -
clone size: -
V gene: TRBV5-1
CDR3 DNA: TGCGCCAGCAGGCCGCCCCGTGGCGGAGCTAGCACAGATACGCAGTATTTT
CDR3 protein: CASRPPRGGASTDTQYF

J gene: TRBJ2-2
D gene: TRBD2
clone size: once
V gene: TRBV18
CDR3 DNA: TGTGCCAGCTCACCACTTCCGGGACTAGTGAGGACCGGGGAGCTGTTTTTT
CDR3 protein: CASSPLPGLVRTGELFF

J gene: TRBJ1-4
D gene: TRBD1
clone size: -
V gene: TRBV2
CDR3 DNA: TGTGCCAGCAGGGACAGGCCCACAACTAATGAAAAACTGTTTTTT
CDR3 protein: CASRDRPTTNEKLFF

J gene: TRBJ2-1
D gene: -
clone size: -
V gene: TRBV5-1
CDR3 DNA: TGCGCCAGCACACACGAGTACTACAATGAGCAGTTCTTC
CDR3 protein: CASTHEYYNEQFF

J gene: TRBJ2-5
D gene: TRBD1
clone size: -
V gene: TRBV10-1
CDR3 DNA: TGCGCCAGCAGTGATAGTTTGGGACAGGGGCCAAGGGACCAAGAGACCCAGTACTTC
CDR3 protein: CASSDSLGQGPRDQETQYF

J gene: TRBJ1-1
D gene: -
clone size: -
V gene: TRBV15
CDR3 DNA: TGTGCCACCAGCAGAGATGACGGGGTCTGGACTGAAGCTTTCTTT
CDR3 protein: CATSRDDGVWTEAFF

J gene: TRBJ2-1
D gene: TRBD2
clone size: -
V gene: TRBV19
CDR3 DNA: TGTGCCAGTAGGCAGGGTCTAGGACTAGCGGGAGGGGCTTACAATGAGCAGTTCTTC
CDR3 protein: CASRQGLGLAGGAYNEQFF

J gene: TRBJ1-1
D gene: TRBD1
clone size: -
V gene: TRBV5-1
CDR3 DNA: TGCGCCAGCAGCTTGGAATGGGGACAGGTTGAAGCTTTCTTT
CDR3 protein: CASSLEWGQVEAFF

J gene: TRBJ1-2
D gene: -
clone size: -
V gene: TRBV10-3
CDR3 DNA: TGTGCCATCAGTGAAGCGACCCGACGGAACACCTTC
CDR3 protein: CAISEATRRNTF

J gene: TRBJ2-5
D gene: -
clone size: -
V gene: TRBV18
CDR3 DNA: TGTGCCAGCTCACCTCAGGCCAGGGATACGACCCAGTACTTC
CDR3 protein: CASSPQARDTTQYF

J gene: TRBJ1-5
D gene: TRBD1
clone size: -
V gene: TRBV6-5
CDR3 DNA: TGTGCCAGCAGAGGGACAGTCCGCAATCAGCCCCAGCATTTT
CDR3 protein: CASRGTVRNQPQHF

J gene: TRBJ1-2
D gene: -
clone size: -
V gene: TRBV7-2
CDR3 DNA: TGTGCCAGCACCCCCGGGGGCGACTATGGCTACACCTTC
CDR3 protein: CASTPGGDYGYTF

J gene: TRBJ1-1
D gene: TRBD1
clone size: -
V gene: TRBV28
CDR3 DNA: TGTGCCAGCAGTTTAGTCGGCGGAGGACAGGGAATCTTGAACACTGAAGCTTTCTTT
CDR3 protein: CASSLVGGGQGILNTEAFF

J gene: TRBJ1-5
D gene: -
clone size: -
V gene: TRBV5-1
CDR3 DNA: TGCGCCAGCAGCCCCGGGACAAATCAGCCCCAGCATTTT
CDR3 protein: CASSPGTNQPQHF

J gene: TRBJ2-7
D gene: TRBD2
clone size: -
V gene: TRBV19
CDR3 DNA: TGTGCCAGTAGTATTCCCCTAGCGGGAACCTACGAGCAGTACTTC
CDR3 protein: CASSIPLAGTYEQYF

J gene: TRBJ1-2
D gene: TRBD1
clone size: -
V gene: TRBV2
CDR3 DNA: TGTGCCAGCAGTGGGACAGGGGATGGCTACACCTTC
CDR3 protein: CASSGTGDGYTF